This passage covers 25 T cell receptor beta chains from one sample sequenced in a study of regulatory T cells in long-lasting Graves disease. Stated time point: newly diagnosed GD, antithyroid drugs for less than 3 months. The TCR library used RNA extracted from PBMCs. Arm-PCR of CDR3 regions and iRepertoire HTBI primers were used to build TCR beta libraries. Via MiXCR, TCRdb re-called the multiplex PCR reads, giving one row per CDR3 protein. The table lists about 360,000 distinct CDR3 sequences, around 15% of them singletons. These data also formed part of another study, on T cells in Graves' hyperthyroidism and ophthalmopathy.

Sample: peripheral blood mononuclear cells (PBMCs), taken at new diagnosis, from a patient treated with antithyroid drugs. The receptors shown here come from a woman aged 18 to 35 with Graves disease.

This clonotype was recorded at least ten times. CDR3 bases: TGTGCCAGCTCACCGAGCGATACGCGTGGCTACACCTTC. It specifies CASSPSDTRGYTF. The rearrangement uses TRBV18 and TRBJ1-2; D not resolved. Germline V lookup: CDR1 KGHSH, CDR2 LQKENI. There are 13 residues in the CDR3. Trimming took off 3 bases at V and 7 bases at J, with 12 bases between the two ends.

In its sample, this clonotype was seen many times. This chain uses TRBV5-1 with TRBJ1-3; TRBD1 matches at 7 bases. CDR3 length: 14 residues. In germline, CDR1 is SGHRS, CDR2 YFSETQ. Trimming at V came to 5 bases and at J to 6 bases, leaving 8 bases not matched to a gene. The CDR3 sequence: CASRRDRGINTIYF. The DNA of the CDR3 is TGCGCCAGCAGAAGGGACAGAGGGATAAACACCATATATTTT. Together with reference TRBV5-1 and TRBJ1-3, the CDR3 gives the full variable domain: KAGVTQTPRYLIKTRGQQVTLSCSPISGHRSVSWYQQTPGQGLQFLFEYFSETQRNKGNFPGRFSGRQFSNSRSEMNVSTLELGDSALYLCASRRDRGINTIYFGEGSWLTVV.

This clonotype was detected many times. The V and J genes are TRBV7-9 and TRBJ2-5; D unresolved. This CDR3 comprises 15 residues. Trimming removed 4 bases at V and 0 bases at J, with 12 bases between. CDR1 and CDR2 from the germline V gene are SEHNR and FQNEAQ (reference sequence). CDR3 amino acids: CASSSDGLYQETQYF. CDR3 DNA sequence: TGTGCCAGCAGCTCAGACGGCCTGTACCAAGAGACCCAGTACTTC.

The table lists this clonotype with many counts. The chain joins TRBV12-3 or TRBV12-4 to TRBJ2-7, with 12 bases aligning to TRBD2. The CDR3 extends over 16 amino acids. J was trimmed by 4 bases and V by 5 bases; bases with no gene match: 9. The CDR3 loop reads CASSQTLTSGGYEQYF. In nucleotides, the CDR3 is TGTGCCAGCAGTCAGACTCTGACTAGCGGGGGTTACGAGCAGTACTTC.

The genes are TRBV10-3 and TRBJ2-3, with 9 positions matching TRBD2. Trimming took 4 bases from V and 4 from J; bases not matched to a gene: 9. This CDR3 region has 16 residues. CDR1 is ENHRY and CDR2 is SYGVKD in the germline V gene. The CDR3 is CAISGPSGVYADTQYF. The CDR3 coding sequence is TGTGCCATCAGTGGGCCTAGCGGGGTCTATGCAGATACGCAGTATTTT.

With respect to this clonotype: A much larger clone sits a single nucleotide away, making a read error possible. The final CDR3 position lacks the conserved phenylalanine or tryptophan, pointing to a likely read error. The rearrangement links TRBV18 to TRBJ1-1; no clear D. This CDR3 comprises 12 residues. The V end lost 1 base, the J end lost 6 bases, and 6 bases lay between the germline ends. Germline lookup yields CDR1 KGHSH and CDR2 LQKENI. Here the CDR3 DNA reads TGTGCCAGCTCACCACTGGGTCCTGAAGCTTTCTCT. Translating gives CASSPLGPEAFS.

This clonotype has ten or more counts. As DNA, the CDR3 is TGTGCCAGCAGCCCCCGACAGGGGTATGTCTATGGCTACACCTTC. Translated, it gives CASSPRQGYVYGYTF. This chain links TRBV3-1 with TRBJ1-2, with 8 bases fitting TRBD1. The trim removed 4 bases at V and 4 bases at J, leaving 8 bases unmatched. The CDR3 extends over 15 amino acids. Germline V gene sequence: CDR1 LGHDT, CDR2 YNNKEL (reference sequence).

This clonotype was counted ten times or more. The conserved final phenylalanine or tryptophan is absent from the CDR3, which likely points to a read error. CDR3 nucleotide sequence: TGTGCCAGCAGTTTACTAGCGTACGAGCAGTACCTC. Translated: CASSLLAYEQYL. The chain links TRBV12-3 or TRBV12-4 to TRBJ2-7; possibly TRBD2 for D (6 bases). The CDR3 spans 12 residues. Trimming removed 2 bases from V and 4 bases from J, with 6 bases in between.

This clonotype has a single count. V is TRBV30 and J is TRBJ1-6, with a tentative D call TRBD1 (5 bases). There are 13 residues in the CDR3. V shed 2 bases and J shed 9 bases, with 11 bases lying between them. Germline CDR1 GTSNPN, CDR2 SVGIG (reference sequence). For the CDR3, the DNA is TGTGCCTGGAGTACCGGGGGTTTTTCACCCCTCCACTTT. Encoded protein: CAWSTGGFSPLHF.

This clonotype has ten or more counts. The chain links TRBV7-3 to TRBJ2-3, with 10 bases aligning to TRBD2. Germline CDR1 is SGHTA and CDR2 is FQGTGA. With V trimmed by 6 bases and J by 5 bases, 8 bases remained unmatched. The CDR3 is 15 residues long. CDR3 in amino acids: CASSSSGGGRDTQYF. DNA of the CDR3: TGTGCCAGCAGTTCCAGCGGGGGGGGGCGAGATACGCAGTATTTT.

This clonotype was seen at least ten times. The gene calls are TRBV18 and TRBJ1-1; 7 nucleotides align to TRBD1. Germline values: CDR1 KGHSH, CDR2 LQKENI. The CDR3 totals 15 residues. Trimming took 3 bases from V and 1 from J; bases not matched to a gene: 5. In DNA, the CDR3 is TGTGCCAGCTCACCGCGACAGGGCGCGAACACTGAAGCTTTCTTT. Amino acids: CASSPRQGANTEAFF.

The table lists this clonotype with many counts. The chain employs TRBV10-3 and TRBJ2-5, with 9 bases that match TRBD1. The CDR3 runs 16 residues. V was clipped by 5 bases and J by 3 bases; unmatched bases: 10. CDR1 is ENHRY, CDR2 SYGVKD, per germline. CDR3 region: CAISMVPGQGEETQYF. The CDR3 nucleotides read TGTGCCATCAGTATGGTCCCGGGACAGGGAGAAGAGACCCAGTACTTC.

This clonotype was detected many times. J is TRBJ2-7 and V is TRBV7-8; D is ambiguous. CDR3 size: 13 residues. Trimming removed 5 bases at V and 5 bases at J, with 13 bases between. CDR1 is SGHVS and CDR2 is FQNEAQ in the germline V gene. Here the CDR3 DNA reads TGTGCCAGCAGCCCCCCCAAAAGGGACGAGCAGTACTTC. It codes for CASSPPKRDEQYF.

This clonotype was seen a few times. The J gene is TRBJ1-3, the V gene TRBV3-1; TRBD1 is a possible D gene (6 bases). This CDR3 region has 15 residues. The V end lost 5 bases, the J end lost 4 bases, and 15 bases lay between the germline ends. Germline CDR1 reads LGHDT; CDR2 reads YNNKEL (reference sequence). CDR3 DNA: TGTGCCAGCAGCAACCTCGGGGGGCAGGGAAACACCATATATTTT. This sequence encodes CASSNLGGQGNTIYF. Combining the CDR3 with reference TRBV3-1 and TRBJ1-3 gives the whole variable domain DTAVSQTPKYLVTQMGNDKSIKCEQNLGHDTMYWYKQDSKKFLKIMFSYNNKELIINETVPNRFSPKSPDKAHLNLHINSLELGDSAVYFCASSNLGGQGNTIYFGEGSWLTVV.

CDR3 in DNA: TGTGCCAGCAGTGAAGCAGGGGGTGAAAAACTGTTTTTT. As protein: CASSEAGGEKLFF. This rearrangement joins TRBV25-1 to TRBJ1-4; 7 bases are a match to TRBD1. The CDR3 is 13 amino acids. Trimming removed 2 bases from V and 7 bases from J; junction bases left unmatched: 1. The germline CDR1 and CDR2 sequences are MGHDK and SYGVNS.

There are many counts of this clonotype. The chain links TRBV7-2 to TRBJ2-1, with 11 positions matching TRBD2. Germline V gives CDR1 SGHTA, CDR2 FQGNSA. Trimming at V came to 5 bases and at J to 9 bases, leaving 9 bases not matched to a gene. This CDR3 has 15 amino acids. The CDR3 DNA reads as TGTGCCAGCAGCGCGACTAGCGGGGCCCCCACTGAGCAGTTCTTC. It yields the protein CASSATSGAPTEQFF.

This clonotype was found many times. The chain is built from TRBV6-5 and TRBJ2-7; 8 nucleotides align to TRBD1. V shed 8 bases, J shed 0 bases, and the junction held 6 bases outside the gene matches. The germline V gene encodes CDR1 MNHEY and CDR2 SVGAGI. The CDR3 loop spans 14 amino acids. CDR3 sequence: CASRWTGSSYEQYF. Written as DNA, the CDR3 is TGTGCCAGCCGTTGGACAGGGAGCTCCTACGAGCAGTACTTC.

The chain joins TRBV11-2 to TRBJ1-3, with no clear D. Trimming removed 1 base from V and 0 bases from J, with 13 bases in between. The length of the CDR3 is 17 residues. Germline V CDR1 and CDR2: SGHAT, FQNNGV. CDR3 nucleotide sequence: TGTGCCAGCAGCTTAGTGTGGGCACCTCTCTCTGGAAACACCATATATTTT. Its protein product is CASSLVWAPLSGNTIYF.

This clonotype was recorded many times. This may be a read error: a much more frequent sequence differs by one nucleotide. The rearrangement joins TRBV11-2 to TRBJ2-5, with D possibly TRBD2 on 5 matching bases. The CDR3 length is 15 residues. CDR1 is SGHAT and CDR2 is FQNNGV in the germline V gene. V lost 0 bases and J lost 9, with 17 bases in between. In DNA form, the CDR3 reads TGTGCCAGCAGCTTAGAAGGACTGGCCCAGGAGGCCCAGTACTTC. This codes for CASSLEGLAQEAQYF.

This clonotype was seen a handful of times. The chain joins TRBV6-1 to TRBJ1-5; D ambiguous. The CDR3 spans 12 residues. Trimming removed 2 bases at V and 6 bases at J, with 5 bases between. The V gene's germline CDR1 is MNHNS and CDR2 SASEGT. The CDR3 reads CASSEYSQPQHF. Here the CDR3 DNA reads TGTGCCAGCAGTGAATACAGTCAGCCCCAGCATTTT.

In this sample, this clonotype turned up many times. The genes are TRBV30 and TRBJ2-7; 11 bases align to TRBD2. Trimming cost V 3 bases and J 5 bases; bases outside gene matches: 6. The germline CDR1 and CDR2 sequences are GTSNPN and SVGIG (reference sequence). The CDR3 extends over 14 amino acids. The CDR3 sequence is CAWRLGTSGHEQYF. CDR3 nucleotide sequence: TGTGCCTGGAGGCTGGGGACTAGCGGACACGAGCAGTACTTC. Using reference TRBV30 and TRBJ2-7 for the parts outside the CDR3, the full variable domain is SQTIHQWPATLVQPVGSPLSLECTVEGTSNPNLYWYRQAAGRGLQLLFYSVGIGQISSEVPQNLSASRPQDRQFILSSKKLLLSDSGFYLCAWRLGTSGHEQYFGPGTRLTVT.

This clonotype has at least ten counts. This sequence joins TRBV20-1 and TRBJ2-7; 7 bases line up with TRBD2. The germline gives CDR1 DFQATT, CDR2 SNEGSKA (reference sequence). The ends lost 3 bases at V and 5 bases at J; junction bases unmatched: 16. CDR3 length: 16 residues. CDR3 DNA: TGCAGTGCTAGTCCCACCCTAAGCGGGACTCTCGACGAGCAGTACTTC. The encoded protein is CSASPTLSGTLDEQYF.

The V and J genes are TRBV6-1 and TRBJ1-3; D is undetermined. The V and J ends lost 3 bases and 0 bases respectively, with 6 bases between them. The V gene's germline CDR1 is MNHNS and CDR2 SASEGT. The CDR3 is 14 residues long. CDR3 amino acids: CASSDGDSGNTIYF. CDR3 in DNA: TGTGCCAGCAGTGACGGGGACTCTGGAAACACCATATATTTT.

The sample holds many counts of this clonotype. The V and J genes are TRBV6-1 and TRBJ2-7; D is undetermined. V lost 0 bases and J lost 4, with 7 bases in between. Germline V lookup: CDR1 MNHNS, CDR2 SASEGT. The CDR3 runs to 13 residues. CDR3: CASSEAQLYEQYF. The DNA of the CDR3 is TGTGCCAGCAGTGAAGCCCAGCTTTACGAGCAGTACTTC.

Worth noting for this clonotype: One base away lies a much larger clone, so this may be a sequencing read error. The CDR3 does not close with the conserved phenylalanine or tryptophan, likely indicating a read error. The V call is TRBV7-9, the J call TRBJ2-1; a weak D match, TRBD1 (5 bases). The CDR3 spans 16 residues. The V gene lost 0 bases and the J gene lost 3 bases, with 12 bases spanning the gap. Germline-derived CDR1 and CDR2 are SEHNR and FQNEAQ (reference sequence). DNA of the CDR3: TGTGCCAGCAGCTTAGCGTTGGGGCCCCACTACAATGAGCAGTTCTCC. Translated: CASSLALGPHYNEQFS.